A selection of T cell receptor beta chains follows, all from one sample in a study of T-cell memory formation after mild COVID-19. Via MiXCR, TCRdb re-called the 5' RACE reads, giving one row per CDR3 protein. The table includes some 600,000 distinct CDR3 sequences, approximately 15% detected once. Sequencing was performed on PBMCs or a T cell subset sorted from them (not recorded which). The receptors originated from an adult woman who had mild COVID-19 (a few samples of this study predate the infection). Cell type and time point are not known. CDR3s include the opening cysteine and the closing phenylalanine or tryptophan. D genes are given only for firm matches. Clone size is shown for a subset of rows, as once, few, many or a class of expanded clone.

cdr3_length,j_call,v_call,clone_size,d_call,cdr3_aa,cdr3_nt
14,TRBJ2-7,TRBV20-1,few,NA,CSAPRWDTSYEQYF,TGCAGTGCTCCGAGGTGGGACACCAGCTACGAGCAGTACTTC
12,TRBJ2-7,TRBV12-3/TRBV12-4,NA,NA,CASSQQTAGARF,TGTGCCAGCAGCCAACAGACGGCAGGGGCGAGATTC
13,TRBJ1-1,TRBV19,NA,NA,CASSIPGTTEAFF,TGTGCCAGTAGTATACCGGGGACCACTGAAGCTTTCTTT
16,TRBJ2-1,TRBV11-1,NA,TRBD2,CASSRTGTSGYNEQFF,TGTGCCAGCAGCCGAACCGGGACTAGCGGCTACAATGAGCAGTTCTTC
17,TRBJ1-5,TRBV9,NA,TRBD1,CASSSPGQGAFNQPQHF,TGTGCCAGCAGCTCCCCGGGGCAGGGGGCTTTCAATCAGCCCCAGCATTTT
16,TRBJ1-1,TRBV5-4,NA,TRBD1,CASSPGTGSMNTEAFF,TGTGCCAGCAGCCCCGGGACAGGGTCGATGAACACTGAAGCTTTCTTT
13,TRBJ2-3,TRBV7-9,NA,NA,CASSNPSMDTQYF,TGTGCCAGCAGCAACCCCAGTATGGATACGCAGTATTTT
16,TRBJ2-1,TRBV6-5,NA,TRBD2,CASSSLTSGFRNEQFF,TGTGCCAGCAGTTCCTTGACTAGCGGGTTCAGGAATGAGCAGTTCTTC
14,TRBJ1-2,TRBV30,NA,NA,CAWSFLQGRDGYTF,TGTGCCTGGAGTTTCTTACAGGGCCGGGATGGCTACACCTTC
14,TRBJ2-5,TRBV29-1,few,TRBD1,CSVLGQGRQETQYF,TGCAGCGTCCTAGGACAGGGCCGGCAAGAGACCCAGTACTTC
18,TRBJ2-2,TRBV12-3/TRBV12-4,few,TRBD2,CASSLAHSSGGITGELFF,TGTGCCAGCAGTTTAGCGCATTCTAGCGGGGGAATCACCGGGGAGCTGTTTTTT
14,TRBJ2-5,TRBV9,many,NA,CASSVAFRQETQYF,TGTGCCAGCAGCGTAGCGTTCCGCCAAGAGACCCAGTACTTC